One sample yielded the 26 T cell receptor beta chains listed below, sequenced in a study of T-cell reconstitution after alpha-beta-depleted transplantation in children. A library of TCRbeta sequences, prepared with unique molecular identifiers, was generated. TCRdb reanalysed the PCR reads using MiXCR and keeps one entry per CDR3 protein. The table lists around 580,000 distinct CDR3 sequences, 23% of them singletons. The source was PBMCs, mostly from graft donor cells, collected 360 days after TCRalphabeta/CD19-depleted stem cell transplant. These receptors all come from a boy in the first two years of life who had a stem cell transplant for acute myeloid leukemia, so the T cells may come from the graft donor.

The gene calls are TRBV6-1 and TRBJ2-3; TRBD2 matches 9 bases. Germline trimming cut 5 bases from V and 5 bases from J; bases unmatched to any gene: 14. CDR1 is MNHNS and CDR2 is SASEGT in the germline V gene. The CDR3 has 17 residues. The CDR3 here is CASSTGISGSNRDTQYF. CDR3 DNA sequence: TGTGCCAGCAGTACCGGAATTAGCGGGAGTAACCGAGATACGCAGTATTTT.

This chain uses TRBV5-6 with TRBJ2-3, with D perhaps assigned TRBD1 or TRBD2 (7 bases each). Germline V CDR1 and CDR2: SGHDT, YYEEEE. The CDR3 sequence is 14 residues long. Trimming left V 5 bases short and J 3 bases short, with 13 bases between. CDR3 protein: CASRSQGGTDTQYF. The DNA of the CDR3 is TGTGCCAGCAGATCCCAGGGGGGGACAGATACGCAGTATTTT.

The CDR3 region has the DNA TGTGCCAGCAGTCCCGGACATAACACCGGGGAGCTGTTTTTT. This translates into CASSPGHNTGELFF. This chain links TRBV12-3 or TRBV12-4 with TRBJ2-2; D possibly corresponds to TRBD1 (5 bases). V was cut by 5 bases and J by 2 bases, with 9 bases left in between. This CDR3 contains 14 residues.

The V gene is TRBV20-1, the J gene TRBJ2-3; 9 bases are shared with TRBD2. J was trimmed by 7 bases and V by 3 bases; bases with no gene match: 8. Germline CDR1 and CDR2: DFQATT and SNEGSKA (reference sequence). The CDR3 is 14 residues long. The CDR3 DNA reads as TGCAGTGCTAGTAGCGGGGGTGTGACGAATACGCAGTATTTT. Translating gives CSASSGGVTNTQYF.

Ten or more counts support this clonotype. The chain joins TRBV18 to TRBJ2-1; D is perhaps TRBD1 (5 bases). This CDR3 region has 13 residues. The V gene's germline CDR1 is KGHSH and CDR2 LQKENI. The V end was cut by 3 bases, the J end by 9 bases, with 12 bases between. The CDR3 DNA is TGTGCCAGCTCACCGGCAGGGTTCGCTGAGCAGTTCTTC. This encodes CASSPAGFAEQFF.

The table lists this clonotype with a few counts. In nucleotides, the CDR3 is TGTGCCAGCAGTAAAACAGATTACAATGAGCAGTTCTTC. As protein: CASSKTDYNEQFF. The V and J genes are TRBV6-1 and TRBJ2-1; no reliable D call. From germline, CDR1 is MNHNS and CDR2 SASEGT. The CDR3 is 13 residues long. Trimming took 5 bases from V and 4 from J, leaving 9 bases between them.

At least ten counts were recorded for this clonotype. The chain recombines TRBV7-9 with TRBJ2-7, with TRBD1 matching over 8 bases. V dropped 1 base and J dropped 4; count of bases not matched to a gene: 9. Germline CDR1 and CDR2: SEHNR and FQNEAQ (reference sequence). This CDR3 region has 16 residues. CDR3 protein: CASSLGGQGARYEQYF. CDR3 nucleotide sequence: TGTGCCAGCAGCTTAGGCGGCCAGGGGGCGCGGTACGAGCAGTACTTC.

This clonotype was found a few times. This rearrangement joins TRBV20-1 to TRBJ2-1, with D unclear. V was cut by 3 bases and J by 4 bases, with 25 bases left in between. The CDR3 covers 18 residues. CDR1 and CDR2 from the germline V gene are DFQATT and SNEGSKA (reference sequence). DNA of the CDR3: TGCAGTGCTAGCCACACCAGGACCTCAGTTCCCCCATACAATGAGCAGTTCTTC. This encodes CSASHTRTSVPPYNEQFF.

This clonotype has more than one count but fewer than ten. The V call is TRBV12-3 or TRBV12-4, the J call TRBJ2-3; 15 bases fit TRBD2. With 7 bases clipped from V and 2 bases from J, the junction kept 4 bases outside the gene matches. The CDR3 is 16 residues long. The CDR3 nucleotides are TGTGCCAGCACCAGGACTAGCGGGGGGGCCACAGATACGCAGTATTTT. This gives the protein CASTRTSGGATDTQYF.

Many counts were recorded for this clonotype. This sequence joins TRBV11-2 and TRBJ2-5, with a weak D call TRBD1 (5 bases). There are 15 residues in the CDR3. Per the germline V gene, CDR1 is SGHAT and CDR2 is FQNNGV. Trimming removed 5 bases at V and 2 bases at J, with 15 bases between. This CDR3 reads CASSHHSRGQETQYF. In DNA, the CDR3 is TGTGCCAGCAGCCACCATTCTAGGGGTCAAGAGACCCAGTACTTC.

This clonotype was recorded a few times. The V call is TRBV11-2, the J call TRBJ2-1, with D unclear. V lost 4 bases, J lost 0 bases, and 10 bases lay in between. This CDR3 is built from 15 residues. The germline V gene encodes CDR1 SGHAT and CDR2 FQNNGV. The chain's CDR3 is CASSSWASSYNEQFF. CDR3 DNA sequence: TGTGCCAGCAGCTCCTGGGCTAGCTCCTACAATGAGCAGTTCTTC.

This chain uses TRBV29-1 with TRBJ1-4; 8 bases align to TRBD1. Germline values: CDR1 SQVTM, CDR2 ANQGSEA. J gave up 7 bases and V 7 bases, and 5 bases lay outside the gene matches. There are 12 residues in the CDR3. The CDR3 region is CSGGQGSEKLFF. The CDR3 DNA reads TGCAGCGGCGGACAGGGAAGTGAAAAACTGTTTTTT.

The CDR3 DNA follows: TGCAGTGCGGGTGGTGGGCGACAGGGAGGGTATGGCTACACCTTC. Its protein product is CSAGGGRQGGYGYTF. This chain joins TRBV20-1 and TRBJ1-2, with 7 positions matching TRBD1. V was clipped by 6 bases and J by 5 bases; unmatched bases: 15. CDR3 length: 15 amino acids. Germline lookup yields CDR1 DFQATT and CDR2 SNEGSKA (reference sequence).

On this clonotype: This may stem from a read error, because a much larger clone lies one nucleotide away. It is likely a read error, because the conserved phenylalanine at the end of the CDR3 is missing. The chain couples TRBV6-1 to TRBJ2-1; D gene unclear. V was clipped by 6 bases and J by 8 bases, with 17 bases between them. The CDR3 contains 14 residues. The germline V gene has CDR1 MNHNS and CDR2 SASEGT. Here the CDR3 reads CASSHPEVDDEQFL. CDR3 sequence (DNA): TGTGCCAGCAGCCACCCTGAGGTCGACGATGAGCAGTTCCTC.

This clonotype was counted at least ten times. The rearrangement uses TRBV12-3 or TRBV12-4 and TRBJ2-5, with D perhaps matching TRBD2 (6 bases). This CDR3 is built from 17 residues. V was clipped by 6 bases and J by 4 bases, with 24 bases between them. The CDR3 here is CASSRLERGVDIETQYF. In DNA, the CDR3 is TGTGCCAGCAGCCGACTGGAGCGCGGGGTGGACATAGAGACCCAGTACTTC.

The gene calls are TRBV28 and TRBJ2-3, with 7 bases fitting TRBD1. Germline values: CDR1 MDHEN, CDR2 SYDVKM. The CDR3 contains 15 residues. With V trimmed by 5 bases and J by 4 bases, 9 bases remained unmatched. The CDR3 loop is CASSKGGRRPDTQYF. The CDR3 region has the DNA TGTGCCAGCAGTAAAGGGGGCAGAAGGCCAGATACGCAGTATTTT.

The V gene is TRBV7-2, the J gene TRBJ1-1, with D tentatively TRBD1 (5 bases). V gave up 5 bases and J gave up 0 bases, with 13 bases separating them. The germline V gene encodes CDR1 SGHTA and CDR2 FQGNSA. The CDR3 contains 15 residues. CDR3 bases: TGTGCCAGCAGCGCAGCCCAGGGAGTGAACACTGAAGCTTTCTTT. Its protein is CASSAAQGVNTEAFF.

This clonotype has at least ten counts. The chain has TRBV29-1 and TRBJ2-5; maybe TRBD2 (6 bases). The ends were cut back, 3 bases at V and 5 bases at J, with 10 bases in the middle. CDR1 and CDR2 (germline): SQVTM, ANQGSEA. The CDR3 has 12 residues. The CDR3 loop is CSVDKEGETQYF. The CDR3 DNA sequence: TGCAGCGTTGACAAGGAGGGGGAGACCCAGTACTTC.

The CDR3 reads CASSLTPGYTEAFF. Here the CDR3 DNA reads TGCGCCAGCAGCCTTACACCAGGGTACACTGAAGCTTTCTTT. This sequence joins TRBV4-1 and TRBJ1-1; D perhaps matches TRBD1 (5 bases). This CDR3 contains 14 residues. Per the germline V gene, CDR1 is MGHRA and CDR2 is YSYEKL. Trimming took 4 bases from V and 3 from J, leaving 12 bases between them.

V is TRBV5-1 and J is TRBJ2-4, with TRBD1 matching 8 bases. The J segment lost 6 bases and the V segment lost 0 bases, leaving 8 bases of the junction unmatched. The CDR3 is 16 residues long. Looked up from germline, CDR1 is SGHRS and CDR2 is YFSETQ. CDR3 sequence (DNA): TGCGCCAGCAGCTTGGATCGGACAGGGCAATCAAACATTCAGTACTTC. As protein: CASSLDRTGQSNIQYF.

This clonotype has at least ten counts. The J gene is TRBJ1-1, the V gene TRBV12-3 or TRBV12-4; D is unresolved. Trimming removed 3 bases at V and 10 bases at J, with 12 bases between. This CDR3 has 12 amino acids. The CDR3 is CASSFSAEGAFF. The DNA of the CDR3 is TGTGCCAGCAGTTTTAGCGCTGAGGGAGCTTTCTTT.

This clonotype was detected many times. V gene TRBV4-3 combines with J gene TRBJ2-3; unclear D gene. Trimming stripped 3 bases from V and 3 bases from J, with 13 bases between. This CDR3 has 15 residues. In germline, CDR1 is LGHNA, CDR2 YSLEER. CDR3: CASSHERKPTDTQYF. CDR3 nucleotides: TGCGCCAGCAGCCACGAGAGGAAACCGACAGATACGCAGTATTTT.

The chain couples TRBV7-2 to TRBJ2-3; D gene unclear. CDR3 length: 14 residues. Germline V CDR1 and CDR2: SGHTA, FQGNSA. V was clipped by 4 bases and J by 3 bases, with 11 bases between them. The DNA for the CDR3 is TGTGCCAGCAGCTCGGATTGGGGTACAGATACGCAGTATTTT. This gives the protein CASSSDWGTDTQYF.

This clonotype has a handful of counts. The chain is built from TRBV5-5 and TRBJ1-2; D is unresolved. From germline, CDR1 is SGHKS and CDR2 YYEKEE (reference sequence). This CDR3 is built from 11 residues. Trimming pared 3 bases from V and 7 bases from J, leaving 7 bases between. CDR3 sequence (DNA): TGTGCCAGCAGCTCTGGATCTGGCTACACCTTC. It is translated as CASSSGSGYTF.

The chain combines TRBV6-1 with TRBJ2-2; perhaps TRBD2 as D (7 bases). There are 17 residues in the CDR3. Germline CDR1 is MNHNS and CDR2 is SASEGT. Between the trimmed V and J ends, which lost 6 bases and 5 bases, there was a span of 22 bases. DNA for the CDR3: TGTGCCAGCAGGCTAAGCTGGGGGGGGGGCGGGACCGGGGAGCTGTTTTTT. Translating gives CASRLSWGGGGTGELFF.

CDR3 sequence (DNA): TGTGCCAGCAGTCTACGCCCGACAGGGGCAAAAGAGACCCAGTACTTC. It translates to CASSLRPTGAKETQYF. The rearrangement joins TRBV12-3 or TRBV12-4 to TRBJ2-5, with 8 bases matching TRBD1. Trimming removed 5 bases from V and 3 bases from J; junction bases left unmatched: 11. This CDR3 has 16 amino acids.